The sequence of this TCR beta chain was determined in a study of shared T cell receptors in the human thymus. The protocol was immunoSEQ multiplex PCR, while the TCRdb copy is restricted to in-frame clones and leaves out a portion. The table records about 660,000 clones, around 87% of them present only once. The same data also went into a second study, on human thymus T cells. That work adds: Thymus specimens were resections from corrective heart surgery. V and J gene usage appeared biased in thymic and blood repertoires. A high degree of thymic repertoire overlap among unrelated individuals was reported in related research.

The TCR originated in a boy under two years old with a congenital heart defect. Sequences were obtained from thymocytes.

Written as DNA, the CDR3 is TGCAGTGCTGGAGGACAGGAAGCTTTCTTT. Protein product: CSAGGQEAFF. This chain connects TRBV20-1 to TRBJ1-1; a possible D gene is TRBD1 (6 bases). The CDR3 extends over 10 amino acids. Germline V gene sequence: CDR1 DFQATT, CDR2 SNEGSKA (reference sequence). V was trimmed by 5 bases and J by 8 bases, leaving 9 bases between them.